This T cell receptor (beta chain) was sequenced in a study of TIL therapy for anti-PD-1-resistant metastatic lung cancer. The immunoSEQ assay was v3. Repertoires were generated with immunoSEQ multiplex PCR, while TCRdb's copy carries only in-frame clones and drops some. Of about 59,000 clones listed, more than 60% are singletons. Time point in this sample: pre-treatment sample, taken before nivolumab and TIL therapy. Germline CDR1 reads LGHNT; CDR2 reads FRNRAP. Between the trimmed V and J ends, which lost 2 bases and 3 bases, there was a span of 26 bases. The CDR3 sequence is 20 residues long. The sequence derives from a person aged 25 to 80 with non-small cell lung cancer. The input for sequencing was blood, taken at baseline. The V gene is TRBV12-5, the J gene TRBJ1-3; D is unresolved. CDR3: CASGLWTGQVHPFGGNTIYF. In nucleotides, the CDR3 is TGTGCTAGTGGTTTGTGGACTGGGCAAGTTCATCCATTTGGTGGAAACACCATATATTTT.